This T cell receptor beta chain was captured by sequencing in a study of technical replicates of blood from several donors. TCRdb keeps only in-frame clones here, not all; method: immunoSEQ multiplex PCR. The table records 80,000 to 100,000 clones, around 92% of them present only once. The CDR3 loop spans 17 amino acids. Germline lookup yields CDR1 MNHNS and CDR2 SASEGT. After removal of 2 bases from V and 6 bases from J, the junction contained 10 bases not matched to a gene. This TCR derives from a human donor in good health. The genes are TRBV6-1 and TRBJ2-1, with TRBD2 matching 10 bases. Sequenced sample: T cells isolated from PBMCs. The CDR3 DNA reads TGTGCCAGCAGTGAATTGGGGCTAGCGGGAGCGGGCAATGAGCAGTTCTTC. This sequence encodes CASSELGLAGAGNEQFF.